This TCR beta chain was documented in a study of vaccination effects on CD4 cells after COVID-19. Sequenced by immunoSEQ multiplex PCR; TCRdb stores in-frame clones only, minus some. Here the sample spans more than 45,000 clones, around 76% being singletons. Antigen-specific CD4+ T cells were expanded (with viral peptide pools) by the ViraFEST assay ahead of sequencing. Upon completion of about 10 days in culture, CD4+ T cells were isolated. The infection with SARS-CoV-2 (confirmed by PCR) occurred in this person between March and December 2020. Regarding this clone: Its antigen remains unidentified.

Sequencing was performed on CD4+ T cells from PBMCs cultured with HIV peptides, taken before COVID-19 vaccination. The subset denotes: HIV-1 Nef peptide pool negative control/reference culture. This receptor was taken from a human donor who had a prior SARS-CoV-2 infection.

CDR3 loop: CATSRVGLAGGRHYNEQFF. The CDR3 region has the DNA TGTGCCACCAGCAGAGTGGGTCTAGCGGGGGGGAGACACTACAATGAGCAGTTCTTC. V and J are TRBV15 and TRBJ2-1; 12 nucleotides match TRBD2. CDR3 length: 19 amino acids. Germline CDR1 LNHNV, CDR2 YYDKDF (reference sequence). V shed 1 base, J shed 3 bases, and the junction held 10 bases outside the gene matches.